Listed below are T cell receptor beta chains from one sample, sequenced in a study of CD8 T cells in ankylosing spondylitis. TCRdb ran MiXCR on the 5' RACE reads and lists one entry per CDR3 protein. Among 670,000 or so distinct CDR3 sequences listed, 19% were seen once. Sequencing was done on a sample of blood, either unsorted or a sorted T cell fraction (not recorded which). All receptors derive from a male donor with ankylosing spondylitis. Each CDR3 is given with its conserved first and last residue. The D gene is left open where the match is weak. The size field is filled for only some rows; it gives once, few, many or a size class.

>.|TRBD1|TRBV20-1|TRBJ1-2
TGCAGTGCCTTCAAACAGGGGTTGCGTGGCTACACCTTC
CSAFKQGLRGYTF
>few|TRBD1|TRBV5-1|TRBJ1-6
TGCGCCAGCAGCTCCGGGACAGGGGGTGCACCCCTCCACTTT
CASSSGTGGAPLHF
>.|TRBD2|TRBV10-3|TRBJ2-1
TGTGCCATCAGTGTGCTTAGCGGGATTAACTATGAGCAGTTCTTC
CAISVLSGINYEQFF
>.|TRBD1|TRBV25-1|TRBJ2-7
TGTGCCAGCAGTGATATTGGGACAGGGCGCCACGAGCAGTACTTC
CASSDIGTGRHEQYF
>.|.|TRBV20-1|TRBJ2-4
TGCAGTGCTAGAGATCTCGGGGGGGACAGGGACACCAAAAACATTCAGTACTTC
CSARDLGGDRDTKNIQYF
>few|TRBD1|TRBV5-1|TRBJ2-2
TGCGCCAGCAGAAGGGGACAGGCCGACACCGGGGAGCTGTTTTTT
CASRRGQADTGELFF
>few|.|TRBV4-2|TRBJ1-1
TGTGCCAGCACCACGGTAGATGGCGCGCCTGAAGCTTTCTTT
CASTTVDGAPEAFF
>.|.|TRBV5-1|TRBJ2-2
TGCGCCAGCAGCTTGGTAGTTCACACCGGGGAGCTGTTTTTT
CASSLVVHTGELFF
>few|.|TRBV27|TRBJ1-2
TGTGCCAGCAGCAAGGACAGCCCTAACTATGGCTACACCTTC
CASSKDSPNYGYTF
>.|.|TRBV12-3/TRBV12-4|TRBJ1-4
TGTGCCAGCAGTCAAGACGGGATTAATGAAAAACTGTTTTTT
CASSQDGINEKLFF
>many|TRBD2|TRBV11-2|TRBJ2-1
TGTGCCAGCAGTAGCGGGAGCTCCTACAATGAGCAGTTCTTC
CASSSGSSYNEQFF